Listed below are T cell receptor beta chains from one sample, sequenced in a study of blood T cell repertoires in COVID-19. TCRdb's copy holds only in-frame clones and misses some; the assay was immunoSEQ multiplex PCR. The sample has around 200,000 clones; 86% are singletons. Sequencing was done on a sample of peripheral blood. These receptors originate from a woman between 55 and 75 years old with COVID-19, enrolled during active disease. The CDR3 runs from the conserved cysteine through the conserved F or W. D genes are given only for firm matches. Only some rows state a clone size, as once, few, many or a class for expanded clones.

d_call	v_call	j_call	clone_size	cdr3_nt	cdr3_aa
NA	TRBV28	TRBJ2-7	NA	TGTGCCAGCAGTTTAGGTGGAGGGACCTACGAGCAGTACTTC	CASSLGGGTYEQYF
NA	TRBV7-2	TRBJ1-1	NA	TGTGCCAGCAGCTTCGAGACAGGGAACACTGAAGCTTTCTTT	CASSFETGNTEAFF
TRBD1	TRBV2	TRBJ2-7	NA	TGTGCCAGCAAGATACAGGGGAGCCCCTACGAGCAGTACTTC	CASKIQGSPYEQYF
TRBD1	TRBV28	TRBJ2-7	NA	TGTGCCAGCAGCCTGGGGACAGTCACCTACGAGCAGTACTTC	CASSLGTVTYEQYF
NA	TRBV27	TRBJ2-7	few	TGTGCCAGCAGTGTCAGGGGGGTCCCCTACGAGCAGTACTTC	CASSVRGVPYEQYF
TRBD1	TRBV7-3	TRBJ1-2	NA	TGTGCCAGCAGCTCAACGGGACAGGGGGCTGATGGCTACACCTTC	CASSSTGQGADGYTF
NA	TRBV6-5	TRBJ1-2	NA	TGTGCCAGCCTGGGGGGATCCGATTATGGCTACACCTTC	CASLGGSDYGYTF
TRBD2	TRBV6-5	TRBJ2-1	NA	TGTGCCAGCAGCTTAGCGGGAGAAAGCAGCAATGAGCAGTTCTTC	CASSLAGESSNEQFF
TRBD2	TRBV4-3	TRBJ2-1	once	TGCGCCAGCAGCCTGGGATCTAGCGGGAGGGCCGCAAATGAGCAGTTCTTC	CASSLGSSGRAANEQFF
NA	TRBV3-1/TRBV3-2	TRBJ2-7	NA	TGTGCCAGCAGCCAAAGCGGCGCAGGCGGGATCTACGAGCAGTACTTC	CASSQSGAGGIYEQYF
NA	TRBV7-2	TRBJ1-2	NA	TGTGCCAGCAGCCCCGAGTCGTACTATGGCTACACCTTC	CASSPESYYGYTF
TRBD2	TRBV28	TRBJ2-1	NA	TGTGCCAGCAGTCCTACCGGGACTACCCGCTTCTTCCCCCAGTTCTTC	CASSPTGTTRFFPQFF
NA	TRBV10-1	TRBJ2-7	NA	TGCGCCAGCATTCCAGGGTGCGAGCAGTACTTC	CASIPGCEQYF
TRBD2	TRBV9	TRBJ2-7	NA	TGTGCCAGCAGCCCAAACGGCGGGAGGGAAGAGCAGTACTTC	CASSPNGGREEQYF
NA	TRBV28	TRBJ2-3	NA	TGTGCCAGCAGTTTAAGGGCTAGCGCTGATACGCAGTATTTT	CASSLRASADTQYF
TRBD2	TRBV27	TRBJ2-7	NA	TGTGCCAGCAGTTCGTATTGGGCTAGCGGTACCTACGAGCAGTACTTC	CASSSYWASGTYEQYF
NA	TRBV7-2	TRBJ1-5	NA	TGTGCCAGCAGCTCCCCTGGCGGGGTTAATCAGCCCCAGCATTTT	CASSSPGGVNQPQHF
NA	TRBV28	TRBJ1-3	NA	TGTGCCAGCAGTTGGGGAGCAACTGGCGACGAGGCCATATATTTT	CASSWGATGDEAIYF
NA	TRBV3-1/TRBV3-2	TRBJ2-3	NA	TGTGCCAGCAGCCAGGGCCGCGCGGGCCGCACAGATACGCAGTATTTT	CASSQGRAGRTDTQYF
TRBD2	TRBV18	TRBJ2-5	NA	TGTGCCAGCTCACCTCCGGGACTAGCCACCGGGACCCAGTACTTC	CASSPPGLATGTQYF
NA	TRBV18	TRBJ2-7	NA	TGTGCCAGCTCAACCAGGGATAGCTACGAGCAGTACTTC	CASSTRDSYEQYF
NA	TRBV12-5	TRBJ2-5	NA	TGTGCTAGTGGTTTGGACGGGGGTCGTGGTGAGACCCAGTACTTC	CASGLDGGRGETQYF
TRBD2	TRBV6-5	TRBJ2-7	NA	TGTGCCAGCGCTAGCGGGAGCTACGAGCAGTACTTC	CASASGSYEQYF
NA	TRBV9	TRBJ1-5	NA	TGTGCCAGCAGTGCAGCTGGGGAGCAGCCCCAGCATTTT	CASSAAGEQPQHF
NA	TRBV19	TRBJ1-5	NA	TGTGCCAGTAGATTTGTGGGCGGCGGTGGAGGAGGTCAATTAAGCAATCAGCCCCAGCATTTT	CASRFVGGGGGGQLSNQPQHF
NA	TRBV3-1/TRBV3-2	TRBJ2-7	few	TGTGCCAGCAGCCGGGACACACCCGACTACGAGCAGTACTTC	CASSRDTPDYEQYF
NA	TRBV9	TRBJ2-6	NA	TGTGCCAGCAGCTTACGACAGGACCGGAGGAGATCTGGGGCCAACGTCCTGACTTTC	CASSLRQDRRRSGANVLTF
NA	TRBV20-1	TRBJ2-1	NA	TGCAGTGCTAGTGTGATAGTGGGAGATGAGCAGTTCTTC	CSASVIVGDEQFF
NA	TRBV4-3	TRBJ2-7	once	TGCGCCAGCAGCCAAGATTTAGGAGACCACTCCTACGAGCAGTACTTC	CASSQDLGDHSYEQYF
NA	TRBV29-1	TRBJ2-3	NA	TGCAGCGTTGAAGTGACACTCAATACGCAGTATTTT	CSVEVTLNTQYF
NA	TRBV6-5	TRBJ2-1	NA	TGTGCCAGCAGTTACTCAAGCAACTACAATGAGCAGTTCTTC	CASSYSSNYNEQFF
TRBD1	TRBV6-2/TRBV6-3	TRBJ2-7	NA	TGTGCCAGCACCCCCCGGGGACAGGGGGCCGGAGAGCAGTACTTC	CASTPRGQGAGEQYF
NA	TRBV6-1	TRBJ1-4	NA	TGTGCCAGCAGAGAAAGGGGAGGGGCTGGTGAAAAACTGTTTTTT	CASRERGGAGEKLFF
NA	TRBV5-4	TRBJ1-2	few	TGTGCCAGCAGCTTGCCCCCCGCAGGGCAGGGCTACACCTTC	CASSLPPAGQGYTF
NA	TRBV9	TRBJ2-7	NA	TGTGCCAGCAGCGCCTCCGGGAGACAGAGTTACGAGCAGTACTTC	CASSASGRQSYEQYF
NA	TRBV14	TRBJ1-3	NA	TGTGCCAGCAGCCAAGCAGCGCTCTCTGGAAACACCATATATTTT	CASSQAALSGNTIYF
NA	TRBV24-1	TRBJ2-1	once	TGTGCCACCAGTGTCGGAGGGAGCTCCTACAATGAGCAGTTCTTC	CATSVGGSSYNEQFF
TRBD2	TRBV7-2	TRBJ2-5	NA	TGTGCCAGCAGCTTCCGTCCTAGCGGGGCAGAGACCCAGTACTTC	CASSFRPSGAETQYF
NA	TRBV5-1	TRBJ2-3	NA	TGCGCCAGCATGTCCGGGACAGATACGCAGTATTTT	CASMSGTDTQYF
NA	TRBV6-6	TRBJ1-5	NA	TGTGCCAGCAGTTACTCGCCAGACTATAGCAATCAGCCCCAGCATTTT	CASSYSPDYSNQPQHF
TRBD2	TRBV7-3	TRBJ2-5	NA	TGTGCCAGCGGGAGACTAGCGGGGAGGGAGACCCAGTACTTC	CASGRLAGRETQYF
TRBD2	TRBV7-3	TRBJ2-3	NA	TGTGCCAGCAGTCCTCCCGGAGCGGGAGGGCCTCGTGATACGCAGTATTTT	CASSPPGAGGPRDTQYF
NA	TRBV4-1	TRBJ1-4	NA	TGCGCCAGCAGCCAAGATGAGGGGGACGCAACTAATGAAAAACTGTTTTTT	CASSQDEGDATNEKLFF
NA	TRBV4-1	TRBJ2-5	once	TGCGCCAGCAGCCAAGATGGGAGGGGGACCCAAGAGACCCAGTACTTC	CASSQDGRGTQETQYF
TRBD2	TRBV6-2/TRBV6-3	TRBJ2-2	NA	TGTGCCAGCAGTTACGGGCTAGCGGGAAACACCGGGGAGCTGTTTTTT	CASSYGLAGNTGELFF
NA	TRBV19	TRBJ1-6	NA	TGTGCCAGTAGTGCTCCGGCAGGGTATAATTCACCCCTCCACTTT	CASSAPAGYNSPLHF
NA	TRBV28	TRBJ1-1	NA	TGTGCCAGCAGTCTCCTAGGGAACACTGAAGCTTTCTTT	CASSLLGNTEAFF
NA	TRBV11-1	TRBJ2-6	NA	TGTGCCAGCAGCACCGGGACAACTGGGGCCAACGTCCTGACTTTC	CASSTGTTGANVLTF
NA	TRBV4-3	TRBJ2-3	once	TGCGCCAGCAGCCGACAGACCCAGGGCGTAGATACGCAGTATTTT	CASSRQTQGVDTQYF
NA	TRBV7-3	TRBJ2-1	once	TGTGCCAGCAGCCAATCCGCCGGGTATGGTGTCTACAATGAGCAGTTCTTC	CASSQSAGYGVYNEQFF
TRBD2	TRBV7-9	TRBJ2-1	NA	TGTGCCAGCAGTTACATTAGCGGGAGGGCCGACAATGAGCAGTTCTTC	CASSYISGRADNEQFF
NA	TRBV10-3	TRBJ1-6	NA	TGTGCCATCAGTGAGACCTCCGGACACCATAATTCACCCCTCCACTTT	CAISETSGHHNSPLHF
TRBD1	TRBV3-1/TRBV3-2	TRBJ1-3	NA	TGTGCCAGCAGCCAAGAACAGGGGGCAGGAAACACCATATATTTT	CASSQEQGAGNTIYF
TRBD2	TRBV5-4	TRBJ2-1	NA	TGTGCCAGCAGCTCGACTAGCGGGAGAGATGAGCAGTTCTTC	CASSSTSGRDEQFF
NA	TRBV9	TRBJ2-7	NA	TGTGCCAGCAGCAGGGGGGGCGGAGCCTACGAGCAGTACTTC	CASSRGGGAYEQYF